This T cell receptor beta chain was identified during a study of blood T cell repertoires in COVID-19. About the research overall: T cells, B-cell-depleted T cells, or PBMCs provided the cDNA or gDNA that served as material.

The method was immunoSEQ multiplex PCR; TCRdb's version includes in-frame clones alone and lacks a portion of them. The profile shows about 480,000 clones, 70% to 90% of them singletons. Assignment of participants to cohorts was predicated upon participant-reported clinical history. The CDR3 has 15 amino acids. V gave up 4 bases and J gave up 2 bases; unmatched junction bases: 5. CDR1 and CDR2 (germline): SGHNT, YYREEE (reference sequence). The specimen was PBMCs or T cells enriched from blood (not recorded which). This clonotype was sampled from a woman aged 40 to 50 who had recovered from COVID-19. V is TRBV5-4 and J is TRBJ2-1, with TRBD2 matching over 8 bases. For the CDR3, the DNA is TGTGCCAGCAGCCGAGGGGGACTAGCCTACAATGAGCAGTTCTTC. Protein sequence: CASSRGGLAYNEQFF.